The 6 T cell receptor beta chains reported below all come from one sample, sequenced in a study of cytomegalovirus exposure and HLA in healthy donors. The study ran its PCR with 60 Vbeta and 13 Jbeta primers. The assay was immunoSEQ multiplex PCR, and TCRdb's table has in-frame clones only and misses some. The sample has approximately 130,000 clones, around 83% seen once. Sequenced input: PBMCs. The receptor source for this set is a man aged 50 to 60 in good health and CMV-seronegative.

The chain combines TRBV5-1 with TRBJ1-5; D is perhaps TRBD1 (5 bases). This CDR3 spans 14 amino acids. CDR1 is SGHRS and CDR2 is YFSETQ in the germline V gene. The V end lost 4 bases, the J end lost 2 bases, and 10 bases lay between the germline ends. The CDR3 loop is CASSQGDRNQPQHF. The DNA of the CDR3 is TGCGCCAGCAGCCAGGGTGACCGCAATCAGCCCCAGCATTTT.

The V call is TRBV5-4, the J call TRBJ2-1; 10 bases line up with TRBD2. V shed 0 bases, J shed 4 bases, and the junction held 1 base outside the gene matches. The V gene's germline CDR1 is SGHNT and CDR2 YYREEE (reference sequence). The CDR3 has 15 amino acids. CDR3 nucleotide sequence: TGTGCCAGCAGCTTGGCTAGCGGGGGTTACAATGAGCAGTTCTTC. Translated: CASSLASGGYNEQFF.

The chain is built from TRBV7-2 and TRBJ2-7; 8 positions agree with TRBD2. V was clipped by 6 bases and J by 5 bases; unmatched bases: 12. The CDR3 sequence is 15 residues long. Per the germline V gene, CDR1 is SGHTA and CDR2 is FQGNSA. The CDR3 protein is CASSSGLGLWDEQYF. The CDR3 region has the DNA TGTGCCAGCAGTTCGGGACTAGGCCTGTGGGACGAGCAGTACTTC.

The CDR3 region has the DNA TGTGCCAGTAGTAGAGTAGCAGGGGTGGAGTACAATGAGCAGTTCTTC. Amino acid sequence: CASSRVAGVEYNEQFF. The rearrangement uses TRBV19 and TRBJ2-1; D may be TRBD1 (6 bases). Trimming shortened V by 4 bases and J by 4 bases, and 17 bases separated the two germline ends. Germline V gene sequence: CDR1 LNHDA, CDR2 SQIVND (reference sequence). The CDR3 loop spans 16 amino acids.

The DNA for the CDR3 is TGTGCCAGCAGCTCCGGGGGAAGGGACGAGCAGTACTTC. It translates to CASSSGGRDEQYF. V gene TRBV7-6 combines with J gene TRBJ2-5, with D tentatively TRBD2 (6 bases). The DNA end is more similar to TRBJ2-7, so the J call may be wrong. Germline CDR1 is SGHVS and CDR2 is FNYEAQ. CDR3 length: 13 residues.

In its sample, this clone was seen once. The V and J genes are TRBV30 and TRBJ2-3; 16 bases map to TRBD2. CDR1 is GTSNPN, CDR2 SVGIG, per germline (reference sequence). V shed 1 base and J 4 bases; nucleotides not matched to a gene: 8. The length of the CDR3 is 18 residues. Written as DNA, the CDR3 is TGTGCCTGGAGTGGGGGACTAGCGGGGGGGCTCGGGGCAGATACGCAGTATTTT. Translated, it gives CAWSGGLAGGLGADTQYF.